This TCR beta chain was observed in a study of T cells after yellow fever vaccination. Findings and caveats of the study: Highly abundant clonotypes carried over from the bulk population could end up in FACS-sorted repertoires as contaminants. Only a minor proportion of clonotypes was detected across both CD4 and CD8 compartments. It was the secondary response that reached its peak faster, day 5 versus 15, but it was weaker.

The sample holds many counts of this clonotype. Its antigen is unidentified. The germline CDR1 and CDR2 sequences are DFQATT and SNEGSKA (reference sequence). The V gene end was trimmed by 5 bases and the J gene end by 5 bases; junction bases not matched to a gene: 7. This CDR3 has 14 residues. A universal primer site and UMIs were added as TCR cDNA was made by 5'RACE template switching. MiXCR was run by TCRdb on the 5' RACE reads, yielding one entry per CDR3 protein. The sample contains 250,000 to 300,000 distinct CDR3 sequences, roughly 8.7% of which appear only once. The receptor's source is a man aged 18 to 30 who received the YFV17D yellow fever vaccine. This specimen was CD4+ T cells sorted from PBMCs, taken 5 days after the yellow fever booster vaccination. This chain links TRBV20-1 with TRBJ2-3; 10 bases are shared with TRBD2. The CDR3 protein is CSALSGGAKDTQYF. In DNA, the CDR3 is TGCAGTGCTCTGAGCGGGGGGGCCAAAGATACGCAGTATTTT.